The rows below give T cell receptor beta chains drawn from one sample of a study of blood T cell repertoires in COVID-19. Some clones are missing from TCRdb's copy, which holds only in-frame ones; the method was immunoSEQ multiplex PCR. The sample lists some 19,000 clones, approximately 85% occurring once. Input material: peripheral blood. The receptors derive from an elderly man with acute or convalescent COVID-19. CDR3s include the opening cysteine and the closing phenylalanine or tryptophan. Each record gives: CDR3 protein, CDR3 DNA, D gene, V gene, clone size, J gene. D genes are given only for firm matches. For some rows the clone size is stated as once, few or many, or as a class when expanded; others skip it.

CASSQGTGNYGYTF	TGTGCCAGCAGCCAAGGGACAGGTAACTATGGCTACACCTTC	TRBD1	TRBV4-2	-	TRBJ1-2
CATSDSFLAQETQYF	TGTGCCACCAGTGATTCTTTCCTAGCGCAAGAGACCCAGTACTTC	-	TRBV24-1	few	TRBJ2-5
CAWTPPAADEQFF	TGTGCCTGGACCCCTCCGGCGGCAGATGAGCAGTTCTTC	-	TRBV30	-	TRBJ2-1
CASSVVGTSGGTGELFF	TGTGCCAGCAGCGTAGTAGGGACTAGCGGGGGAACCGGGGAGCTGTTTTTT	TRBD2	TRBV9	-	TRBJ2-2
CASRTVGNTIYF	TGTGCCAGCAGGACAGTGGGAAACACCATATATTTT	-	TRBV19	-	TRBJ1-3
CASSPPTLSYEQYF	TGTGCCAGCTCACCACCAACTCTATCCTACGAGCAGTACTTC	-	TRBV18	-	TRBJ2-7
CASSLGLLAGEAFF	TGTGCCAGCAGCTTAGGACTTTTGGCCGGTGAAGCTTTCTTT	-	TRBV7-8	-	TRBJ1-1
CASSQDLIVQRIGTDTQYF	TGCGCCAGCAGCCAAGACCTGATAGTTCAGCGGATCGGCACAGATACGCAGTATTTT	-	TRBV4-3	-	TRBJ2-3
CAWSPLKYGYTF	TGTGCCTGGAGTCCTCTAAAGTATGGCTACACCTTC	-	TRBV30	-	TRBJ1-2
CAAGVPNQPQHF	TGTGCCGCCGGAGTTCCCAATCAGCCCCAGCATTTT	-	TRBV6-5	-	TRBJ1-5
CASSRDRGRHEQFF	TGTGCCAGCAGCCGGGACAGGGGGCGCCATGAGCAGTTCTTC	TRBD1	TRBV6-5	once	TRBJ2-1
CASSYSNRGPYNEQFF	TGTGCCAGCAGTTACTCCAACAGGGGTCCCTACAATGAGCAGTTCTTC	TRBD1	TRBV6-5	-	TRBJ2-1
CASSVGGQSAEAFF	TGTGCCAGCAGCGTCGGAGGGCAGAGCGCTGAAGCTTTCTTT	-	TRBV11-2	once	TRBJ1-1
CASSFRGSDEQYF	TGTGCCAGCAGCTTCCGGGGGAGCGACGAGCAGTACTTC	-	TRBV5-8	-	TRBJ2-7
CASSFGTSGAVDTQYF	TGTGCCAGCAGCTTCGGGACTAGCGGGGCGGTAGATACGCAGTATTTT	TRBD2	TRBV7-2	-	TRBJ2-3
CASNTGESLAQETQYF	TGCGCCAGCAATACAGGGGAATCCCTCGCCCAAGAGACCCAGTACTTC	TRBD1	TRBV5-1	-	TRBJ2-5
CASSPMTGANYGYTF	TGTGCCAGCTCACCCATGACAGGGGCTAACTATGGCTACACCTTC	TRBD1	TRBV18	-	TRBJ1-2
CSARDSYEQYF	TGCAGTGCTCGGGACAGCTACGAGCAGTACTTC	TRBD1	TRBV20-1	-	TRBJ2-7
CASSFHERGGRETQYF	TGTGCCAGCAGCTTCCATGAGCGGGGGGGCCGGGAGACCCAGTACTTC	TRBD2	TRBV7-2	-	TRBJ2-5
CASSSDRSYGYTF	TGTGCCAGCAGTTCTGACAGGTCCTATGGCTACACCTTC	-	TRBV12-3/TRBV12-4	once	TRBJ1-2
CASSLGQGQPQHF	TGTGCCAGCAGCTTGGGACAGGGCCAGCCCCAGCATTTT	TRBD1	TRBV5-4	-	TRBJ1-5
CASSPQGGSGGRDTQYF	TGTGCCAGCAGCCCTCAGGGAGGTAGCGGGGGACGAGATACGCAGTATTTT	TRBD2	TRBV9	-	TRBJ2-3
CASSNTGGEAFF	TGTGCCAGCAGCAACACAGGGGGCGAGGCTTTCTTT	TRBD1	TRBV3-1/TRBV3-2	-	TRBJ1-1
CASRPTSGGPYEQYF	TGTGCCAGCAGACCCACTAGCGGGGGCCCCTACGAGCAGTACTTC	TRBD2	TRBV27	-	TRBJ2-7
CASSETDPHYNEQFF	TGTGCCAGCAGTGAAACAGACCCCCACTACAATGAGCAGTTCTTC	-	TRBV27	-	TRBJ2-1
CASSSPGTEAFF	TGTGCCAGCAGCAGTCCGGGCACTGAAGCTTTCTTT	-	TRBV6-5	-	TRBJ1-1
CASSLDNLGELFF	TGTGCCAGCAGTTTGGACAACCTCGGGGAGCTGTTTTTT	-	TRBV28	-	TRBJ2-2
CASSFQVDTEAFF	TGTGCCAGCAGCTTCCAGGTGGACACTGAAGCTTTCTTT	-	TRBV5-5	-	TRBJ1-1
CASSELASTDTQYF	TGTGCCAGCAGTGAACTAGCCAGCACAGATACGCAGTATTTT	-	TRBV6-4	-	TRBJ2-3
CASSFSGGDPGNEQFF	TGTGCCAGCAGTTTTAGCGGGGGGGACCCGGGCAATGAGCAGTTCTTC	TRBD2	TRBV27	-	TRBJ2-1
CSGHSNTEAFF	TGCAGTGGGCATAGTAACACTGAAGCTTTCTTT	-	TRBV29-1	-	TRBJ1-1
CASSQEIRGFGSAFF	TGCGCCAGCAGCCAAGAGATTAGGGGCTTCGGATCGGCTTTCTTT	-	TRBV4-3	-	TRBJ1-1
CASSSDRGLGPYEQYF	TGTGCCAGCAGCTCCGACAGGGGGCTAGGGCCCTACGAGCAGTACTTC	TRBD1	TRBV7-2	-	TRBJ2-7
CASSQDAATGSDEKLFF	TGTGCCAGCAGCCAAGATGCGGCGACAGGGTCGGATGAAAAACTGTTTTTT	TRBD1	TRBV4-2	-	TRBJ1-4
CASSRLGRDEQYF	TGTGCCAGCAGCCGTTTAGGCCGGGACGAGCAGTACTTC	-	TRBV5-6	-	TRBJ2-7
CATSGTDYNQPQHF	TGTGCCACCTCAGGGACAGACTACAATCAGCCCCAGCATTTT	TRBD1	TRBV25-1	-	TRBJ1-5
CASSPGLAAYNEQFF	TGTGCCAGCTCACCGGGACTAGCAGCTTACAATGAGCAGTTCTTC	TRBD2	TRBV5-4	few	TRBJ2-1
CASSTGQAHYGYTF	TGTGCCAGCAGCACGGGACAGGCCCACTATGGCTACACCTTC	TRBD1	TRBV11-2	-	TRBJ1-2
CASSQWLENTEAFF	TGTGCCAGCAGCCAATGGCTTGAGAACACTGAAGCTTTCTTT	-	TRBV3-1/TRBV3-2	-	TRBJ1-1
CASKGGGSFYGYTF	TGTGCCAGCAAGGGGGGGGGCTCCTTCTATGGCTACACCTTC	-	TRBV28	-	TRBJ1-2
CACKASPGSAEAFF	TGTGCCTGCAAGGCCAGCCCGGGATCCGCTGAAGCTTTCTTT	-	TRBV30	-	TRBJ1-1
CASSPQGARGTQYF	TGTGCCAGCAGCCCCCAGGGGGCGCGGGGGACCCAGTACTTC	TRBD1	TRBV11-2	-	TRBJ2-5
CASSLGQGYGYTF	TGTGCCAGCAGTTTAGGACAAGGCTATGGCTACACCTTC	-	TRBV12-3/TRBV12-4	-	TRBJ1-2
CASSDPGHLNTEAFF	TGTGCCAGCAGTGACCCGGGACACCTGAACACTGAAGCTTTCTTT	-	TRBV27	-	TRBJ1-1
CASSSQRQNEQYF	TGTGCCAGCAGCTCGCAACGACAAAACGAGCAGTACTTC	-	TRBV7-8	-	TRBJ2-7
CASSVGTRAMLWQFF	TGTGCCAGCAGCGTAGGTACGCGGGCCATGTTATGGCAGTTCTTC	-	TRBV9	-	TRBJ2-1
CAWRRAGSIGGTEAFF	TGTGCCTGGAGAAGAGCAGGGTCGATCGGTGGCACTGAAGCTTTCTTT	-	TRBV30	-	TRBJ1-1
CASSEDSVSADTQYF	TGTGCCAGCAGCGAAGACTCGGTCTCCGCAGATACGCAGTATTTT	-	TRBV7-2	once	TRBJ2-3
CASSLDSGRGQDGYTF	TGTGCCAGCAGCTTAGATAGCGGCAGGGGGCAAGATGGCTACACCTTC	TRBD1	TRBV7-2	-	TRBJ1-2
CASQGNYGYTF	TGTGCCAGTCAGGGGAACTATGGCTACACCTTC	-	TRBV6-5	-	TRBJ1-2
CAAGQDYGYTF	TGTGCCGCTGGACAGGACTATGGCTACACCTTC	TRBD1	TRBV2	few	TRBJ1-2
CASSPRQGYNEKLFF	TGTGCCAGCAGCCCTAGACAGGGGTATAATGAAAAACTGTTTTTT	TRBD1	TRBV7-9	once	TRBJ1-4
CASSRDYVAGIGNTGELFF	TGTGCCAGCTCGCGCGACTATGTAGCGGGGATTGGGAACACCGGGGAGCTGTTTTTT	TRBD2	TRBV18	-	TRBJ2-2
CSVDPGQGAGEQYF	TGCAGCGTTGATCCGGGACAGGGGGCGGGCGAGCAGTACTTC	TRBD1	TRBV29-1	-	TRBJ2-7
CASSPQAGNPYGYTF	TGTGCCAGCAGCCCCCAGGCCGGGAATCCCTATGGCTACACCTTC	-	TRBV11-2	-	TRBJ1-2
CAISGRGGPISSEQFF	TGTGCCATCAGTGGCCGGGGGGGGCCAATAAGCAGTGAGCAGTTCTTC	TRBD2	TRBV10-3	-	TRBJ2-1
CATSRAWRGDTEAFF	TGTGCCACCAGCAGAGCCTGGAGGGGTGATACTGAAGCTTTCTTT	-	TRBV15	-	TRBJ1-1
CASSLDRGNREKLFF	TGCGCCAGCAGCCTGGACAGGGGTAATAGGGAAAAACTGTTTTTT	TRBD1	TRBV5-1	-	TRBJ1-4
CASSDEYSNTEAFF	TGTGCCAGCAGTGACGAGTACAGCAACACTGAAGCTTTCTTT	-	TRBV6-4	-	TRBJ1-1
CATGPGTGQETQYF	TGTGCGACCGGCCCAGGGACAGGGCAGGAGACCCAGTACTTC	TRBD1	TRBV25-1	-	TRBJ2-5